A selection of T cell receptor beta chains follows, all from one sample in a study of T cell changes during pregnancy in multiple sclerosis. Sequenced by immunoSEQ multiplex PCR; TCRdb stores in-frame clones only, minus some. The table has some 75,000 clones, nearly 95% seen once. The sequences come from peripheral blood, collected in the second trimester of pregnancy. The origin of the receptors is a female donor with multiple sclerosis, enrolled in a pregnancy study. The CDR3 runs from the conserved cysteine through the conserved F or W. The D gene is left open where the match is weak. Clone size, where shown, is once, few, many, or a class for clones that have expanded.

CDR3 DNA | CDR3 protein | D gene | clone size | J gene | V gene
TGCGCCAGCAGCTTGGAGACCTCCGGGGTCACCGGGGAGCTGTTTTTT | CASSLETSGVTGELFF | - | - | TRBJ2-2 | TRBV5-1
TGTGCCAGCAGCCTGACAGGGTCTAACTCCGAGCAGTACTTC | CASSLTGSNSEQYF | TRBD1 | - | TRBJ2-7 | TRBV5-6
TGTGCCAGCATCTCCACCGGGACTAAGAACAATGAGCAGTTCTTC | CASISTGTKNNEQFF | TRBD2 | - | TRBJ2-1 | TRBV28
TGTGCCAGCACGCCGGGGACAGGGGTACCATATGGCTACACCTTC | CASTPGTGVPYGYTF | TRBD1 | - | TRBJ1-2 | TRBV6-6
TGCGCCAGCAGCTCAAGTATAACTAGAGATGAGCAGTTCTTC | CASSSSITRDEQFF | - | - | TRBJ2-1 | TRBV4-3
TGTGCCAGCAGCTCTGGACTAGGAAGCACAGATACGCAGTATTTT | CASSSGLGSTDTQYF | TRBD2 | - | TRBJ2-3 | TRBV7-3
TGTGCCAGCACATTAGAGGATTTGAACACTGAAGCTTTCTTT | CASTLEDLNTEAFF | - | - | TRBJ1-1 | TRBV6-1
TGCGCCAGCAGCTTGGCCGGCGGAACCAATGAGCAGTTCTTC | CASSLAGGTNEQFF | - | - | TRBJ2-1 | TRBV5-1
TGTGCCAGCAGCCCACTGCGGGGACAGGAGCTGGGGGGGATGAACACTGAAGCTTTCTTT | CASSPLRGQELGGMNTEAFF | TRBD1 | - | TRBJ1-1 | TRBV4-2
TGTGCCAGCAGCGTGGCACAGGGGGCATATAGCAATCAGCCCCAGCATTTT | CASSVAQGAYSNQPQHF | TRBD1 | - | TRBJ1-5 | TRBV5-5
TGTGCCAGCAGTGCACCCCGGGACAGGGGCCTAGCCGCCTCTGGGGCCAACGTCCTGACTTTC | CASSAPRDRGLAASGANVLTF | TRBD1 | - | TRBJ2-6 | TRBV9
TGTGCCAGCAGCCCCAGACTAGCGGGTACCTACAATGAGCAGTTCTTC | CASSPRLAGTYNEQFF | TRBD2 | - | TRBJ2-1 | TRBV5-4
TGTGCCAGCAGCCGGACAGGGTACACCGGGGAGCTGTTTTTT | CASSRTGYTGELFF | TRBD1 | - | TRBJ2-2 | TRBV14
TGTGCCTGGGAGTCGGGGCAGGGGGTTCAGCCCCAGCATTTT | CAWESGQGVQPQHF | TRBD1 | - | TRBJ1-5 | TRBV30
TGTGCCAGCAGTTACCTCGGGGGAGTTGGGCAGCCCCAGCATTTT | CASSYLGGVGQPQHF | - | - | TRBJ1-5 | TRBV27
TGTGCCTGGAGTCTTATGACAGGGGACTATGGCTACACCTTC | CAWSLMTGDYGYTF | TRBD1 | once | TRBJ1-2 | TRBV30
TGCGCCAGCAGCCAAGACAGGATGAACACTGAAGCTTTCTTT | CASSQDRMNTEAFF | - | - | TRBJ1-1 | TRBV4-3
TGTGCCAGCAGTTTAGACCGGCGCTCACAGGGGGATACGCAGTATTTT | CASSLDRRSQGDTQYF | TRBD1 | - | TRBJ2-3 | TRBV28
TGTGCCAGCAGACTAAACTATGGCTACACCTTC | CASRLNYGYTF | - | - | TRBJ1-2 | TRBV28
TGTGCCAGCAGGACGAAAACTAGCGCCGGGGAGCAGTTCTTC | CASRTKTSAGEQFF | TRBD2 | once | TRBJ2-1 | TRBV7-9
TGTGCCAGCAGCTTAGGCCCGGCTAGCTCCTACGAGCAGTACTTC | CASSLGPASSYEQYF | - | - | TRBJ2-7 | TRBV7-2
TGCGCCAGCAGCTTGGACAGGGCTGGGGCCAACGTCCTGACTTTC | CASSLDRAGANVLTF | - | - | TRBJ2-6 | TRBV5-1
TGTGCCAGCAGCCAAGGGGAGGGGGGAGTGCCCGATGAGCAGTTCTTC | CASSQGEGGVPDEQFF | - | - | TRBJ2-1 | TRBV4-2
TGTGCCAGCAGCTTAAGGCGCCGGGACATGACGTTCACAGATACGCAGTATTTT | CASSLRRRDMTFTDTQYF | - | - | TRBJ2-3 | TRBV7-9
TGTGCCTGGATTAGCGGCGGAGAAAAACTGTTTTTT | CAWISGGEKLFF | - | - | TRBJ1-4 | TRBV30
TGTGCCAGTAGAGAGACAGGGGGCGGCGAAAAACTGTTTTTT | CASRETGGGEKLFF | TRBD1 | - | TRBJ1-4 | TRBV19
TGTGCCAGTAGTATAGATCCCACAGGTTTAGTCTACGAGCAGTACTTC | CASSIDPTGLVYEQYF | - | - | TRBJ2-7 | TRBV19
TGCGCCAGCAGCAGGGGACAGGGTGATGAAAAACTGTTTTTT | CASSRGQGDEKLFF | TRBD1 | - | TRBJ1-4 | TRBV5-1
TGTGCCAGCAGCTTAGACAGGAGGAGTGAAGCTTTCTTT | CASSLDRRSEAFF | - | - | TRBJ1-1 | TRBV28